The T cell receptor beta chain described here comes from a study of blood T cell repertoires in COVID-19. The CDR3 spans 15 residues. Trimming removed 4 bases at V and 2 bases at J, with 12 bases between. CDR1 SEHNR and CDR2 FQNEAQ come from the germline V gene (reference sequence). Authors' processing steps: Reference gene primer amplification yielded estimated nucleated cell counts. TCRdb keeps only in-frame clones here, not all; method: immunoSEQ multiplex PCR. The V and J calls and clone size are taken from that table; D and trimming were inferred from the DNA. The sample carries roughly 130,000 clones, 70% to 85% recorded once.

Sequencing used peripheral blood. The chain has TRBV7-9 and TRBJ2-4; D might be TRBD1 (6 bases). The TCR originated in a woman of 80 years or more with acute or convalescent COVID-19. This chain's CDR3 is CASSWAGAPKNIQYF. Written as DNA, the CDR3 is TGTGCCAGCAGCTGGGCAGGGGCTCCCAAAAACATTCAGTACTTC.